This T cell receptor (beta chain) was recovered during a study of blood T cell repertoires in COVID-19. About the study: There were acute and convalescent COVID-19 samples, and they came from the United States, Italy and Spain. T cells, B-cell-depleted T cells, or PBMCs supplied cDNA or gDNA.

Sequenced by immunoSEQ multiplex PCR; TCRdb stores in-frame clones only, minus some. Seen here are roughly 500,000 clones, 70% to 90% observed once, and the top ten hold about 3%. This clone was picked up a small number of times. The V gene's germline CDR1 is SGHKS and CDR2 YYEKEE (reference sequence). The CDR3 consists of 12 residues. V was clipped by 4 bases and J by 3 bases; unmatched bases: 1. Sequenced: peripheral blood. The gene calls are TRBV5-5 and TRBJ2-7; TRBD1 aligns across 7 bases. This receptor was taken from a human donor in a cohort sampled during active COVID-19. The CDR3 is CASSHRGYEQYF. The CDR3 DNA follows: TGTGCCAGCAGCCACAGGGGCTACGAGCAGTACTTC.